This TCR beta chain emerged from a study of breast tumors, draining lymph nodes, adjacent tissues (dated by TCRdb to the mid-2010s). For context, the study as a whole: Breast cancer patients provided tumor, adjacent nontumor tissue and axillary lymph nodes, and the study compared the TCR beta repertoires across these three sources. In human breast cancer, the study set out to evaluate how tumor, surrounding tissue and draining lymph node repertoires relate to one another and whether T cells may move between these sites.

For sequencing, an Illumina HiSeq 2000 was employed. Multiplex PCR amplification was used to generate the TCR beta chain libraries. High-throughput sequencing was used to analyze the amplified TCR beta chain products. TCRdb applied fastp at Q25 and MiXCR to the public reads, then kept only in-frame beta chains. A single entry per CDR3 protein holds the most common genes and DNA from its merged rows. The sample records 20,000 to 25,000 distinct CDR3 sequences, about 41% of which are singletons. Together, the top ten hold around a quarter of the sample. Study-wide findings and limitations: The conclusion that tumor T cells originate in lymph nodes was framed as consistent with a hypothesis rather than directly demonstrated. Tumors showed preferential V and J gene usage, and their T-cell repertoire diversity fell below that of lymph nodes yet above that of nontumor tissue. The data were judged consistent with most tumor T cells deriving from the lymph node and then expanding within tumor tissue. The similarity between tumor and nontumor tissue repertoires was significantly greater in luminal-like breast cancer than in basal-like breast cancer.

About this clonotype: Its antigen target is currently unknown. Base qualities are not at hand, and no much larger clone is one base apart.

The source is a female donor with breast cancer. Some clones in this sample may be carry-over from other donors' samples. The sample was breast tumor tissue.

The nucleotides read TGTGCCACCCGTCATTCGGCATTTGGCACAGATACGCAGTATTTT. Its protein product is CATRHSAFGTDTQYF. This chain is built from TRBV24-1 and TRBJ2-3, with no confident D gene call. For CDR1 and CDR2, the germline V gene lists KGHDR and SFDVKD. Relative to germline, V is 9 bases shorter and J is 1 base shorter, with 16 bases between their ends. Its CDR3 holds 15 amino acids, cysteine through phenylalanine. Only the CDR3 DNA stays, 45 bases, in frame from base 1.